This T cell receptor beta chain was identified during a study of CD8 T cells in Susac syndrome. Study-wide results and caveats: The authors acknowledged that the study's TCR sequencing and HLA analysis involved relatively few individuals.

When the RNA was reverse transcribed, random hexamers were used with an input of roughly 0.45 to 1 ug. An immunoSEQ multiplex PCR amplified TCR beta CDR3 over 54 Vbeta and 13 Jbeta. TCRdb re-analysed the immunoSEQ multiplex PCR reads in MiXCR, keeping a single row per CDR3 protein. The sample carries 110,000 or so distinct CDR3 sequences, 85% to 95% recorded once. Trimming pared 3 bases from V and 5 bases from J, leaving 13 bases between. The CDR3 sequence is 14 residues long. Germline CDR1 is MGHDK and CDR2 is SYGVNS. Sequencing targeted TCR beta in blood CD8+ and CD4+ T cells. As for this clonotype: Its antigen is currently unknown.

The receptor's source is a human donor with multiple sclerosis. Input material: CD4+ T cells from PBMCs. The genes are TRBV25-1 and TRBJ1-2, with a possible D match to TRBD1 (6 bases). In DNA form, the CDR3 reads TGTGCCAGCAGTGAGAGGGGTCAGGGGTATGGCTACACCTTC. Its protein product is CASSERGQGYGYTF.